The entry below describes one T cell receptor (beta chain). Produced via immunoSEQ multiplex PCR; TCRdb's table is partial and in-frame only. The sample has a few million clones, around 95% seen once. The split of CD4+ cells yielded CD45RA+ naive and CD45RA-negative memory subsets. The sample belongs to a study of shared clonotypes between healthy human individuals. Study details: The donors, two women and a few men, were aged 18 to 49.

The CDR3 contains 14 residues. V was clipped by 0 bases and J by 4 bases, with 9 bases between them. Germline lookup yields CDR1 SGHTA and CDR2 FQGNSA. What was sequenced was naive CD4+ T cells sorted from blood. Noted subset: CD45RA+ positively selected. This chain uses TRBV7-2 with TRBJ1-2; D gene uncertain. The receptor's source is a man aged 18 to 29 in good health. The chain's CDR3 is CASSLARGPYGYTF. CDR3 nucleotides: TGTGCCAGCAGCTTAGCGCGGGGTCCCTATGGCTACACCTTC.